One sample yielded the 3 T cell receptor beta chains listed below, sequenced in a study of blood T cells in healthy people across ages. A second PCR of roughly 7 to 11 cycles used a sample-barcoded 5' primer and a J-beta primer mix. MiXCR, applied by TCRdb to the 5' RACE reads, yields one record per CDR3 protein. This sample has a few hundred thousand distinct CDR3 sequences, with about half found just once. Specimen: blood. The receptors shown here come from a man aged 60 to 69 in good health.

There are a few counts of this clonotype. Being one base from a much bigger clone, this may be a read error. The CDR3 reads CASSCGRLTYNEQFF. CDR3 coding DNA: TGTGCCAGCAGCTGCGGCCGGCTCACTTACAATGAGCAGTTCTTC. The genes are TRBV7-2 and TRBJ2-1; unclear D gene. The CDR3 runs 15 residues. The V gene lost 4 bases and the J gene lost 4 bases, with 14 bases spanning the gap. Looked up from germline, CDR1 is SGHTA and CDR2 is FQGNSA.

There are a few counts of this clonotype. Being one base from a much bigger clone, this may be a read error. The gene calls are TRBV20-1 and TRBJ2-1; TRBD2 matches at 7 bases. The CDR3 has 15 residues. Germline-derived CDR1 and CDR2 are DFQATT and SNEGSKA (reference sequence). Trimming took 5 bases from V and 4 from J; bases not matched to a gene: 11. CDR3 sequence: CSARTASGLYNEQFF. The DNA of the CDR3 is TGCAGTGCTCGAACCGCTAGCGGCCTTTACAATGAGCAGTTCTTC.

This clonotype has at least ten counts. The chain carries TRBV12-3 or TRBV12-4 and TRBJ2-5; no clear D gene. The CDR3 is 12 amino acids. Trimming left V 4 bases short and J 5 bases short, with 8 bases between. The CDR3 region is CASSWSWETQYF. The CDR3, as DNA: TGTGCCAGCAGTTGGTCCTGGGAGACCCAGTACTTC.